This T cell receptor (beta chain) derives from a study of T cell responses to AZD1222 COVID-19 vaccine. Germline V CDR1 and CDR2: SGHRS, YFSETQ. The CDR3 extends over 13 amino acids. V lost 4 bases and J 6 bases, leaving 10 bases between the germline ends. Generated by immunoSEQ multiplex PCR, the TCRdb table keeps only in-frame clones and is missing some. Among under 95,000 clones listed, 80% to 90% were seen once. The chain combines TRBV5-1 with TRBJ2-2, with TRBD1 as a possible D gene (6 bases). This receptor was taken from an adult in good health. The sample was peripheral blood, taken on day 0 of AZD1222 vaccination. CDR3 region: CASSPQGAGELFF. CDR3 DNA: TGCGCCAGCAGCCCACAGGGCGCCGGGGAGCTGTTTTTT. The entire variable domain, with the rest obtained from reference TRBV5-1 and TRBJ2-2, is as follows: KAGVTQTPRYLIKTRGQQVTLSCSPISGHRSVSWYQQTPGQGLQFLFEYFSETQRNKGNFPGRFSGRQFSNSRSEMNVSTLELGDSALYLCASSPQGAGELFFGEGSRLTVL.